Included here is one T cell receptor beta chain sequence, with context. Its antigen is not known. This sample was taken from a study of cytomegalovirus exposure and HLA in healthy donors. Trimming stripped 2 bases from V and 3 bases from J, with 7 bases between. This CDR3 contains 13 residues. The germline gives CDR1 LNHDA, CDR2 SQIVND (reference sequence). Study-wide findings and caveats: The authors enumerated under 200 TCR beta chains as linked to cytomegalovirus. Analyzed later, association rates of TCRs varied across HLA loci, with DRB1 most and HLA-C fewest.

Vbeta (60) and Jbeta (13) primers were used in the PCR. Data came from immunoSEQ multiplex PCR; TCRdb stores just in-frame clones and leaves some out. Of around 180,000 clones listed, 60% to 85% are singletons. The V gene is TRBV19, the J gene TRBJ1-1; D unresolved. The source of this sequence is a man aged 35-49 years in good health and CMV-seronegative. Material: PBMCs. The CDR3 sequence: CASSIKGDTEAFF. DNA of the CDR3: TGTGCCAGTAGTATAAAGGGAGACACTGAAGCTTTCTTT.